This paragraph reports one T cell receptor beta chain. The germline V gene encodes CDR1 LNHDA and CDR2 SQIVND (reference sequence). CDR3 length: 13 amino acids. The junction had 3 bases not matched to a gene; V was cut back by 5 bases and J by 4 bases. The data belong to a study of blood T cell repertoires in COVID-19. In the source study's methods: Nucleated cell counts were estimated from reference gene primer amplification. Clones were sequenced by immunoSEQ multiplex PCR, and TCRdb holds only the in-frame ones, with some missing. Clone size and V and J calls were adopted from that table, with D and trimming inferred from the DNA. The repertoire holds hundreds of thousands of clones, with around 90% as singletons.

The genes are TRBV19 and TRBJ2-5; TRBD1 agrees at 8 bases. Sequencing was carried out using PBMCs or T cells enriched from blood (not recorded which). The TCR sequence derives from a woman aged 40 to 55 with acute COVID-19. The CDR3 DNA sequence: TGTGCCAGTAGTTCAGACAGGGGAGAGACCCAGTACTTC. It is translated as CASSSDRGETQYF.